This TCR beta chain was retrieved from a study of blood T cell repertoires in COVID-19. Study-wide background: COVID-19 samples from acute and convalescent phases originated in the United States, Italy and Spain.

The length of the CDR3 is 15 residues. The germline CDR1 and CDR2 sequences are SGHNT and YYREEE (reference sequence). After removal of 0 bases from V and 9 bases from J, the junction contained 5 bases not matched to a gene. Per the authors' pipeline: Nucleated cell number was recorded as an estimate derived from reference gene primer amplification. Profiling relied on immunoSEQ multiplex PCR, and the TCRdb table lists in-frame clones only, not all of them. V, J and clone size were drawn from that table, and D and trimming were deduced from the DNA. The sample has about 140,000 clones, roughly 89% seen once.

This TCR came from a human donor in a cohort sampled during active COVID-19. The rearrangement joins TRBV5-4 to TRBJ2-1; 11 bases are shared with TRBD1. The sequencing sample was made of peripheral blood. Here the CDR3 reads CASSLAGQGGVEQFF. CDR3 nucleotide sequence: TGTGCCAGCAGCTTGGCGGGACAGGGGGGCGTTGAGCAGTTCTTC.